This TCR beta chain derives from a study of blood T cell repertoires in COVID-19. In assigning cohorts, the study relied on participant-reported clinical history. Germline V gene lookup returns CDR1 MGHRA and CDR2 YSYEKL. The V and J ends lost 0 bases and 5 bases, in that order; junction bases with no gene match: 7. The CDR3 spans 17 residues. This clone has at least ten counts. Sequenced by immunoSEQ multiplex PCR; TCRdb stores in-frame clones only, minus some. The table has over 250,000 clones, more than 70% seen once; the top ten hold less than 6%. The receptor was isolated from a woman aged 25 to 39 who had recovered from COVID-19. The chain is built from TRBV4-1 and TRBJ1-2, with 12 bases matching TRBD1. Sequenced: PBMCs or T cells enriched from blood (not recorded which). This chain's CDR3 is CASSQDTPGQGAYGYTF. In nucleotides, the CDR3 is TGCGCCAGCAGCCAAGATACTCCGGGACAGGGGGCATATGGCTACACCTTC.